These 30 T cell receptor beta chains were all obtained from the same sample, sequenced in a study of T cells after yellow fever vaccination. MiXCR was run by TCRdb on the 5' RACE reads, yielding one entry per CDR3 protein. The profile shows 250,000 or so distinct CDR3 sequences, approximately 6.8% of them singletons. This material consisted of CD4+ T cells sorted from PBMCs, taken on the day of the yellow fever booster vaccination. The receptors come from a man younger than 45 who received the YFV17D yellow fever vaccine.

This clonotype was detected only a few times. This sequence joins TRBV12-3 or TRBV12-4 and TRBJ2-2, with 7 bases fitting TRBD2. After removal of 2 bases from V and 7 bases from J, the junction contained 1 base not matched to a gene. The CDR3 length is 13 residues. CDR3 coding DNA: TGTGCCAGCAGTTTAAGGACTAGCGGGGAGCTGTTTTTT. This translates into CASSLRTSGELFF.

This clonotype was seen a few times. The chain combines TRBV19 with TRBJ2-2; tentatively, D is TRBD1 (6 bases). There are 15 residues in the CDR3. Trimming left V 5 bases short and J 5 bases short, with 15 bases between. Germline V gives CDR1 LNHDA, CDR2 SQIVND (reference sequence). The DNA for the CDR3 is TGTGCCAGTAGTTCCCGACAGGCCGAGACCGGGGAGCTGTTTTTT. Translation gives CASSSRQAETGELFF.

This clonotype was counted only a few times. V usage is TRBV11-2 and J usage is TRBJ2-1; D not resolved. The V end was cut by 2 bases, the J end by 2 bases, with 13 bases between. Germline CDR1 SGHAT, CDR2 FQNNGV. The CDR3 length is 16 residues. CDR3 loop: CASSLIAGSTYNEQFF. In nucleotides, the CDR3 is TGTGCCAGCAGCTTAATCGCTGGCAGCACCTACAATGAGCAGTTCTTC.

This clonotype was observed a few times. J is TRBJ1-2 and V is TRBV9, with D unclear. CDR1 is SGDLS and CDR2 is YYNGEE in the germline V gene. The CDR3 totals 15 residues. V was shortened by 0 bases and J by 6 bases, with 15 bases between the two germline ends. CDR3: CASSVAGGSLDGYTF. As DNA, the CDR3 is TGTGCCAGCAGCGTAGCGGGAGGCTCTCTGGATGGCTACACCTTC.

The CDR3, as DNA: TGTGCCAGCAGCCCCGGCTATCGTCGCGAGCAGTACTTC. Residues: CASSPGYRREQYF. The chain combines TRBV9 with TRBJ2-7; no clear D. Germline V gives CDR1 SGDLS, CDR2 YYNGEE. The CDR3 loop spans 13 amino acids. V was cut by 4 bases and J by 6 bases, with 14 bases left in between.

In this sample, this clonotype turned up a few times. This sequence joins TRBV7-2 and TRBJ2-1, with 9 bases fitting TRBD2. CDR1 and CDR2 from the germline V gene are SGHTA and FQGNSA. J lost 7 bases, V lost 5 bases, and 12 bases had no gene match. The CDR3 consists of 16 residues. The DNA of the CDR3 is TGTGCCAGCAGCATAAATATAGCTAGCGGGGTTAATGAGCAGTTCTTC. Translating gives CASSINIASGVNEQFF.

In regard to this clonotype: At one end, the junction sequence differs from germline, possibly due to a read error. The chain joins TRBV7-2 to TRBJ2-7; D unresolved. The CDR3 extends over 14 amino acids. CDR1 is SGHTA, CDR2 FQGNSA, per germline. For the CDR3, the DNA is TGTGCCAGCAGCTTACAGACGGCTTCCCCCCGGTCGGACTTC. Translated: CASSLQTASPRSDF.

Many counts were recorded for this clonotype. The chain uses TRBV5-1 and TRBJ2-7; D remains ambiguous. V was clipped by 1 base and J by 6 bases, with 8 bases between them. This CDR3 has 12 amino acids. Germline V gives CDR1 SGHRS, CDR2 YFSETQ. CDR3 loop: CASSLSLTEQYF. DNA of the CDR3: TGCGCCAGCAGCTTGTCCCTAACCGAGCAGTACTTC.

This clonotype was detected many times. The chain has TRBV6-1 and TRBJ1-5; 8 bases agree with TRBD1. Per the germline V gene, CDR1 is MNHNS and CDR2 is SASEGT. With 6 bases clipped from V and 6 bases from J, the junction kept 10 bases outside the gene matches. The CDR3 is 15 residues long. The CDR3 loop is CASRKQGENGQPQHF. The CDR3 nucleotides are TGTGCCAGCAGAAAACAGGGGGAGAATGGTCAGCCCCAGCATTTT.

This clonotype was counted ten times or more. The rearrangement uses TRBV20-1 and TRBJ2-7; D is ambiguous. Between the trimmed V and J ends, which lost 6 bases and 0 bases, there was a span of 9 bases. In germline, CDR1 is DFQATT, CDR2 SNEGSKA (reference sequence). This CDR3 spans 12 amino acids. DNA of the CDR3: TGCAGTGCCCAACAGAGCTCCTACGAGCAGTACTTC. It encodes CSAQQSSYEQYF.

This clonotype was observed at least ten times. This chain uses TRBV5-1 with TRBJ2-7; tentative D call: TRBD1 (6 bases). The V gene lost 1 base and the J gene lost 2 bases, with 10 bases spanning the gap. Per the germline V gene, CDR1 is SGHRS and CDR2 is YFSETQ. The CDR3 runs 14 residues. DNA for the CDR3: TGCGCCAGCAGCTTGACGGGACAAACCTACGAGCAGTACTTC. This gives the protein CASSLTGQTYEQYF.

This rearrangement joins TRBV5-1 to TRBJ1-2, with a possible D match to TRBD1 (5 bases). The germline V gene encodes CDR1 SGHRS and CDR2 YFSETQ. The CDR3 contains 14 residues. The V end lost 2 bases, the J end lost 6 bases, and 14 bases lay between the germline ends. CDR3: CASSFNQGYDGYTF. The CDR3 coding sequence is TGCGCCAGCAGCTTTAATCAGGGATATGATGGCTACACCTTC.

There are a few counts of this clonotype. The genes are TRBV6-1 and TRBJ2-7; D tentatively reads TRBD1 or TRBD2 (7 bases each). Germline V gives CDR1 MNHNS, CDR2 SASEGT. Trimming took 2 bases from V and 4 from J, leaving 21 bases between them. This CDR3 is built from 17 residues. This chain's CDR3 is CASSETPGGAAGYEQYF. Here the CDR3 DNA reads TGTGCCAGCAGTGAAACCCCAGGGGGGGCCGCGGGATACGAGCAGTACTTC.

Many counts were recorded for this clonotype. The chain links TRBV24-1 to TRBJ2-3, with TRBD1 identical over 10 bases. CDR3 size: 17 residues. Germline trimming cut 7 bases from V and 4 bases from J; bases unmatched to any gene: 13. Germline-derived CDR1 and CDR2 are KGHDR and SFDVKD. The CDR3 bases are TGTGCCACCAGCGGTGGTTTTGGGACAGGGGACCCAGATACGCAGTATTTT. As protein: CATSGGFGTGDPDTQYF.

This clonotype was counted many times. CDR3 DNA: TGCAGTACTCGGACCGGGAGCTCCTACAATGAGCAGTTCTTC. This gives the protein CSTRTGSSYNEQFF. V is TRBV29-1 and J is TRBJ2-1; D perhaps matches TRBD2 (6 bases). This CDR3 contains 14 residues. Germline lookup yields CDR1 SQVTM and CDR2 ANQGSEA.

V gene TRBV6-1 combines with J gene TRBJ2-1; D gene unclear. Germline V lookup: CDR1 MNHNS, CDR2 SASEGT. Trimming stripped 5 bases from V and 9 bases from J, with 17 bases between. This CDR3 comprises 14 residues. The CDR3 nucleotides read TGTGCCAGCAGTAAAAGACGGTTTTCGGGTGAGCAGTTCTTC. Translated, it gives CASSKRRFSGEQFF.

This clonotype was recorded many times. The genes are TRBV7-8 and TRBJ2-3; tentatively, D is TRBD2 (5 bases). The CDR3 loop spans 12 amino acids. Germline-derived CDR1 and CDR2 are SGHVS and FQNEAQ. The V and J ends lost 5 bases and 5 bases respectively, with 8 bases between them. The CDR3 loop is CASSNRGDTQYF. The CDR3 DNA sequence: TGTGCCAGCAGCAACCGGGGAGATACGCAGTATTTT. Filled out from reference TRBV7-8 and TRBJ2-3, the complete variable domain reads GAGVSQSPRYKVAKRGQDVALRCDPISGHVSLFWYQQALGQGPEFLTYFQNEAQLDKSGLPSDRFFAERPEGSVSTLKIQRTQQEDSAVYLCASSNRGDTQYFGPGTRLTVL.

Here the CDR3 DNA reads TGTGCCAGCAGCCAGACTATGAGCACAGATACGCAGTATTTT. This sequence encodes CASSQTMSTDTQYF. The genes are TRBV3-1 and TRBJ2-3, with D possibly TRBD2 on 5 matching bases. Deletions cut 3 bases from V and 0 bases from J, with 7 bases between. The CDR3 has 14 residues. CDR1 and CDR2 (germline): LGHDT, YNNKEL (reference sequence).

This clonotype was observed at least ten times. The chain uses TRBV18 and TRBJ2-7; TRBD1 matches 9 bases. Trimming took 3 bases from V and 5 from J; bases not matched to a gene: 14. The CDR3 totals 17 residues. Germline values: CDR1 KGHSH, CDR2 LQKENI. The CDR3 DNA reads as TGTGCCAGCTCACCGGTGGGGTTCGGGACAGGGAACGACGAGCAGTACTTC. Translated, it gives CASSPVGFGTGNDEQYF.

The chain employs TRBV7-2 and TRBJ2-3; possible D gene TRBD2, 7 bases. Germline V gene lookup returns CDR1 SGHTA and CDR2 FQGNSA. The V end was cut by 8 bases, the J end by 7 bases, with 13 bases between. The CDR3 spans 12 residues. CDR3 DNA: TGTGCCAGCGGGGGGGGGCCCTATACGCAGTATTTT. Protein sequence: CASGGGPYTQYF.

This clonotype was counted many times. CDR3 DNA: TGCAGTGCCACGAGAGGAGCGGGAGGTTTTCAGTACTTC. It translates to CSATRGAGGFQYF. This sequence joins TRBV20-1 and TRBJ2-4, with 9 bases lining up with TRBD2. Germline-derived CDR1 and CDR2 are DFQATT and SNEGSKA (reference sequence). CDR3 size: 13 residues. V shed 6 bases and J 11 bases; nucleotides not matched to a gene: 11.

In regard to this clonotype: One junction end does not reproduce the germline sequence, and a read error may be involved. The chain carries TRBV23-1 and TRBJ2-2, with D unclear. TRBV23-1 is an open reading frame whose function is uncertain. The CDR3 is made up of 14 amino acids. The CDR3 DNA is TGCGCCAGCGGTCAAAGGAAAAGGGCCGGGGAGCTGTTTTTT. Translated, it gives CASGQRKRAGELFF.

J is TRBJ2-3 and V is TRBV5-4; 7 positions agree with TRBD2. This CDR3 contains 15 residues. Trimming at V came to 0 bases and at J to 12 bases, leaving 13 bases not matched to a gene. In germline, CDR1 is SGHNT, CDR2 YYREEE (reference sequence). This CDR3 is CASSLDSGLESSQYF. The CDR3, as DNA: TGTGCCAGCAGCTTGGATAGTGGACTAGAGAGCTCTCAGTATTTT. The full variable domain, its missing parts supplied by reference TRBV5-4 and TRBJ2-3, is ETGVTQSPTHLIKTRGQQVTLRCSSQSGHNTVSWYQQALGQGPQFIFQYYREEENGRGNFPPRFSGLQFPNYSSELNVNALELDDSALYLCASSLDSGLESSQYFGPGTRLTVL.

Regarding this clonotype: At one boundary the junction diverges from the germline segment, which might be a read error. The chain has TRBV20-1 and TRBJ2-3, with D perhaps matching TRBD2 (6 bases). Germline V gives CDR1 DFQATT, CDR2 SNEGSKA (reference sequence). The CDR3 loop spans 13 amino acids. CDR3 sequence reads: CSSRDGTLDTQYF. CDR3 nucleotides: TGCAGTTCTAGAGACGGGACTTTAGATACGCAGTATTTT.

V is TRBV20-1 and J is TRBJ2-3; possibly TRBD2 for D (6 bases). The germline gives CDR1 DFQATT, CDR2 SNEGSKA (reference sequence). The V end lost 3 bases, the J end lost 0 bases, and 13 bases lay between the germline ends. This CDR3 has 15 amino acids. CDR3 region: CSASPASASTDTQYF. The CDR3 DNA sequence: TGCAGTGCTAGTCCGGCTAGCGCCAGCACAGATACGCAGTATTTT.

The J gene is TRBJ2-2, the V gene TRBV15, with D tentatively TRBD1 (5 bases). The germline V gene encodes CDR1 LNHNV and CDR2 YYDKDF (reference sequence). This CDR3 is built from 16 residues. V gave up 1 base and J gave up 0 bases, with 9 bases separating them. CDR3 sequence: CATSRGQSANTGELFF. CDR3 nucleotides: TGTGCCACCAGCAGAGGACAGAGCGCGAACACCGGGGAGCTGTTTTTT.

With regard to this clonotype: At one end the junction does not follow the germline gene, possibly because of a read error. V is TRBV11-2 and J is TRBJ2-7; no firm D call. The germline gives CDR1 SGHAT, CDR2 FQNNGV. This CDR3 is 14 amino acids long. Here the CDR3 reads CASSLDFMSYEQYF. CDR3 in DNA: TGTGCCAGCAGCCTAGATTTTATGTCGTACGAGCAGTACTTC. Combining the CDR3 with reference TRBV11-2 and TRBJ2-7 gives the whole variable domain EAGVAQSPRYKIIEKRQSVAFWCNPISGHATLYWYQQILGQGPKLLIQFQNNGVVDDSQLPKDRFSAERLKGVDSTLKIQPAKLEDSAVYLCASSLDFMSYEQYFGPGTRLTVT.

This clonotype was counted between two and nine times. J is TRBJ1-5 and V is TRBV14; no firm D call. Germline assignment: CDR1 SGHDN and CDR2 FVKESK. The CDR3 is 13 amino acids. The V end lost 2 bases, the J end lost 5 bases, and 7 bases lay between the germline ends. The CDR3 region has the DNA TGTGCCAGCAGCCAAACATATGATCAGCCCCAGCATTTT. Translating it yields CASSQTYDQPQHF. Combining the CDR3 with reference TRBV14 and TRBJ1-5 gives the whole variable domain EAGVTQFPSHSVIEKGQTVTLRCDPISGHDNLYWYRRVMGKEIKFLLHFVKESKQDESGMPNNRFLAERTGGTYSTLKVQPAELEDSGVYFCASSQTYDQPQHFGDGTRLSIL.

This clonotype was observed at least ten times. The V call is TRBV5-4, the J call TRBJ2-7; 8 bases are shared with TRBD1. Germline V gives CDR1 SGHNT, CDR2 YYREEE (reference sequence). The V segment lost 4 bases and the J segment 0 bases; nucleotides outside the gene matches: 6. This CDR3 comprises 15 residues. The CDR3 bases are TGTGCCAGCAGCCAGGGACAGGTATCCTCCTACGAGCAGTACTTC. This sequence encodes CASSQGQVSSYEQYF.

The chain carries TRBV7-3 and TRBJ2-3; TRBD2 matches at 11 bases. Germline V gives CDR1 SGHTA, CDR2 FQGTGA. The CDR3 length is 14 residues. The ends lost 5 bases at V and 4 bases at J; junction bases unmatched: 2. CDR3 nucleotides: TGTGCCAGCAGCCGGGGACTAGCGGCAGATACGCAGTATTTT. Translated, it gives CASSRGLAADTQYF.